This TCR beta chain stems from a study of blood T cells in healthy people across ages (dated by TCRdb to 2013 to 2016). Background on the whole study: In model experiments, template switching captured about one uniquely barcoded TCR beta cDNA molecule for every two T cells. To avoid experimental bias, donors of different ages were randomly spread across the sequencing lanes. The study analyzed two additional independent replicas of 1 million unique cDNA reads from the same blood draw for two donors, one aged 18 to 30 and one aged 80 or older. Donors were grouped into four age groups: young (average 16 years), middle-aged (about 40), aged (around 62) and long-lived (approximately 78). Using deep sequencing normalized with unique cDNA molecular identifiers, the study measured how TCR beta repertoire diversity changes with age.

Comment on this clonotype: Its antigen is unknown. No per-base quality is available; no much larger clone lies one base away.

V is shortened by 0 bases, J by 2 bases, and the region joining them spans 12 bases. CDR1 and CDR2 (SGHRS, YFSETQ) derive from the germline V gene. The CDR3 holds 15 amino acids from the cysteine to the phenylalanine. The kept DNA is CDR3 alone, 45 bases in frame from the first base. Donors were roughly 40 systemically healthy Caucasian individuals from Russia aged roughly 6 to 100 years. About 9.1 milliliters of peripheral blood were collected from each donor into EDTA-treated Vacutainer tubes. Ficoll-Paque density-gradient centrifugation was used to isolate PBMCs, with at least 6.5 million obtained per sample. Total RNA, at least 5.5 micrograms per sample, was extracted from PBMCs with Trizol reagent. For every donor, flow cytometry on a PBMC aliquot measured the percentage of naive CD45RAhigh/CD27high T cells. Libraries were made using 5' RACE. The run used an Illumina HiSeq 2500. A second roughly 7 to 12 cycle PCR used a sample-barcoded 5' primer and a J-beta primer mix. A template-switch 5' adaptor carrying 12 random nucleotides introduced a unique molecular identifier onto each TCR beta cDNA molecule. Each sample yielded at least 3 million CDR3-containing paired-end reads. All of the RNA was converted into first-strand cDNA using the Mint cDNA synthesis kit, with a TRBC-specific oligonucleotide serving as the primer. All cDNA was treated with uracil-DNA glycosylase and then went through a first 18-cycle PCR with the universal primers M1SS and BC2_uni_R. Per the source publication's procedure: Normalization of each sample was performed by random selection of 1 million high-quality reads, each carrying a distinct molecular identifier. Instead of being binned into consensus sequences, reads that shared molecular identifiers were thrown out. MiTCR, set to a Q25 quality threshold and the strictest error-elimination algorithm, was used for CDR3 identification, clonotype clustering and error correction. A nonparametric unseen species model with Euler transformation was used to estimate lower-bound total TCR beta diversity. TCRdb itself trimmed the public reads at Q25 with fastp, ran MiXCR and retained productive beta chains. Each entry merges the rows of one CDR3 protein and shows their most common DNA and genes. TCRdb's processing, not the authors', yielded these V and J calls. This sample gives over 1,200,000 distinct CDR3 sequences in total; 59% of them show up just once. The biggest ten clones account for about 6.3% of the sample.

General conclusions and limits of the study: Total diversity estimates from one million sequenced T cells were considered lower bounds and underestimates. There was a strong correlation between observed TCR beta diversity and the percentage of naive T cells measured by flow cytometry. The long-lived group showed more naive CD4+ T cells, fewer expanded clones and increased TCR diversity than the aged group, suggesting age selection. Because the CMV infection status of the donors was unknown, age-related changes in expanded clonotypes may potentially have been confounded. As age increased, observed TCR beta diversity per million T cells dropped in a roughly linear way, and a significant reduction was already evident by age about 40. Since profiling was done on bulk unsorted PBMCs, naive and antigen-experienced compartments could not be conclusively compared.

The chain couples TRBV5-1 to TRBJ2-7, with the D segment identity uncertain. Sample: blood. The sequence came from a man between 18 and 35 years old in good health. The CDR3 region reads CASSLVPGSAYEQYF. The nucleotides read TGCGCCAGCAGCTTGGTCCCGGGTAGTGCCTACGAGCAGTACTTC.